The 20 T cell receptor beta chains listed next were all sequenced from one sample in a study of blood T cell repertoires in COVID-19. Sequenced by immunoSEQ multiplex PCR; TCRdb stores in-frame clones only, minus some. The sample shows roughly 59,000 clones, roughly 80% of them seen only once. The sequenced sample consisted of peripheral blood. The receptor set was obtained from a human donor in a cohort sampled during active COVID-19.

V and J are TRBV4-1 and TRBJ1-1; D is unresolved. The CDR3 has 12 residues. Germline CDR1 is MGHRA and CDR2 is YSYEKL. V dropped 1 base and J dropped 6 bases, with 6 bases sitting between them. The CDR3 here is CASSQGLAEAFF. The CDR3 DNA sequence: TGCGCCAGCAGCCAAGGTTTAGCTGAAGCTTTCTTT.

The chain carries TRBV28 and TRBJ2-3; 8 bases align to TRBD2. The CDR3 totals 16 residues. The junction had 9 bases not matched to a gene; V was cut back by 3 bases and J by 4 bases. Germline CDR1 is MDHEN and CDR2 is SYDVKM. CDR3 sequence reads: CASSFSPGGPADTQYF. The CDR3 region has the DNA TGTGCCAGCAGTTTTTCACCGGGAGGGCCGGCAGATACGCAGTATTTT.

The chain is built from TRBV7-9 and TRBJ2-1; 11 bases align to TRBD1. Germline assignment: CDR1 SEHNR and CDR2 FQNEAQ (reference sequence). After removal of 6 bases from V and 2 bases from J, the junction contained 9 bases not matched to a gene. CDR3 length: 17 amino acids. The CDR3 is CASSYHRTGGAYNEQFF. CDR3 DNA: TGTGCCAGCAGTTACCACAGGACAGGGGGCGCCTACAATGAGCAGTTCTTC.

The chain links TRBV5-4 to TRBJ2-3; 12 bases are a match to TRBD2. The CDR3 is 16 residues long. Germline V gene lookup returns CDR1 SGHNT and CDR2 YYREEE (reference sequence). V shed 4 bases, J shed 1 base, and the junction held 4 bases outside the gene matches. CDR3 in amino acids: CASSAGTSGRTDTQYF. The CDR3 DNA reads TGTGCCAGCAGCGCCGGGACTAGCGGGCGCACAGATACGCAGTATTTT.

J is TRBJ2-2 and V is TRBV13; TRBD1 matches at 9 bases. CDR1 and CDR2 (germline): PRHDT, FYEKMQ (reference sequence). This CDR3 spans 12 amino acids. V lost 10 bases, J lost 5 bases, and 2 bases stayed unmatched. CDR3 in amino acids: CATGQGTGELFF. The DNA of the CDR3 is TGTGCCACCGGACAGGGGACCGGGGAGCTGTTTTTT.

V is TRBV3-1 (or the pseudogene TRBV3-2) and J is TRBJ2-5; D is possibly TRBD1 (5 bases). The CDR3 length is 16 residues. The V gene's germline CDR1 is LGHDT and CDR2 YNNKEL (reference sequence). The V end was cut by 5 bases, the J end by 5 bases, with 21 bases between. This CDR3 reads CASSFRQGVGRETQYF. CDR3 sequence (DNA): TGTGCCAGCAGCTTCCGCCAAGGGGTAGGAAGGGAGACCCAGTACTTC.

V is TRBV18 and J is TRBJ2-2; no definite D call. Germline-derived CDR1 and CDR2 are KGHSH and LQKENI. This CDR3 is built from 14 residues. V was shortened by 4 bases and J by 1 base, with 7 bases between the two germline ends. The CDR3 region is CASSLAGNTGELFF. CDR3 DNA sequence: TGTGCCAGCTCACTTGCCGGGAACACCGGGGAGCTGTTTTTT.

V usage is TRBV6-2 or TRBV6-3 and J usage is TRBJ2-4; a possible D gene is TRBD1 (6 bases). The germline V and J ends were trimmed by 5 bases and 4 bases, with 12 bases remaining between them. This CDR3 is built from 14 residues. Germline lookup yields CDR1 MNHEY and CDR2 SVGEGT. The DNA for the CDR3 is TGTGCCAGCAGTCCGTGGCAGGGGAAAAACATTCAGTACTTC. It codes for CASSPWQGKNIQYF.

The J gene is TRBJ1-1, the V gene TRBV28; D remains unclear. Germline V gene sequence: CDR1 MDHEN, CDR2 SYDVKM. This CDR3 is 14 amino acids long. The V end was cut by 2 bases, the J end by 5 bases, with 12 bases between. CDR3 region: CASSLPGGRTEAFF. DNA of the CDR3: TGTGCCAGCAGTTTACCGGGAGGGCGGACTGAAGCTTTCTTT.

The chain combines TRBV7-2 with TRBJ1-4; 10 nucleotides agree with TRBD1. Germline loops: CDR1 SGHTA, CDR2 FQGNSA. The CDR3 runs 15 residues. After removal of 3 bases from V and 8 bases from J, the junction contained 6 bases not matched to a gene. The CDR3 reads CASSFMGTGAEKLFF. In DNA, the CDR3 is TGTGCCAGCAGCTTTATGGGGACAGGGGCGGAAAAACTGTTTTTT.

This chain uses TRBV28 with TRBJ2-1; 9 nucleotides agree with TRBD1. V gave up 5 bases and J gave up 7 bases; unmatched junction bases: 9. The length of the CDR3 is 15 residues. CDR1 and CDR2 (germline): MDHEN, SYDVKM. CDR3 bases: TGTGCCAGCAGTCCTACGGACAGGGGCGGGAATGAGCAGTTCTTC. Its translation is CASSPTDRGGNEQFF.

The chain employs TRBV18 and TRBJ2-1; possible D gene TRBD2, 5 bases. The CDR3 spans 15 residues. The germline V and J ends were trimmed by 2 bases and 0 bases, with 8 bases remaining between them. Germline V gives CDR1 KGHSH, CDR2 LQKENI. CDR3 in DNA: TGTGCCAGCTCACCAAGGGAGAGCTCCTACAATGAGCAGTTCTTC. Residues: CASSPRESSYNEQFF. Full variable domain (remainder filled in from reference TRBV18 and TRBJ2-1): NAGVMQNPRHLVRRRGQEARLRCSPMKGHSHVYWYRQLPEEGLKFMVYLQKENIIDESGMPKERFSAEFPKEGPSILRIQQVVRGDSAAYFCASSPRESSYNEQFFGPGTRLTVL.

This rearrangement joins TRBV4-3 to TRBJ1-4, with D unresolved. From germline, CDR1 is LGHNA and CDR2 YSLEER. Trimming shortened V by 4 bases and J by 6 bases, and 12 bases separated the two germline ends. The CDR3 runs 14 residues. The CDR3 DNA reads TGCGCCAGCAGCCTGTCATGGGCAGATGAAAAACTGTTTTTT. This sequence encodes CASSLSWADEKLFF.

This clone has just one count. The chain uses TRBV6-2 or TRBV6-3 and TRBJ2-7; possibly TRBD1 for D (6 bases). This CDR3 is built from 16 residues. Germline loops: CDR1 MNHEY, CDR2 SVGEGT. Between the trimmed V and J ends, which lost 0 bases and 6 bases, there was a span of 18 bases. The CDR3 protein is CASSYSKGVPSSEQYF. In DNA form, the CDR3 reads TGTGCCAGCAGTTACTCGAAGGGGGTCCCTAGCTCCGAGCAGTACTTC.

The chain recombines TRBV6-2 or TRBV6-3 with TRBJ2-3; TRBD2 aligns across 7 bases. CDR1 is MNHEY and CDR2 is SVGEGT in the germline V gene. After removal of 6 bases from V and 4 bases from J, the junction contained 13 bases not matched to a gene. The CDR3 runs to 16 residues. The CDR3 loop is CASSPRGAGVADTQYF. The DNA for the CDR3 is TGTGCCAGCAGCCCTCGAGGGGCGGGAGTCGCAGATACGCAGTATTTT.

This clone was seen only once. CDR3 bases: TGCAGCGTTGGAGACTTAGGACTAGCGGTCGAGCAGTACTTC. It codes for CSVGDLGLAVEQYF. The chain has TRBV29-1 and TRBJ2-7; 10 bases align to TRBD2. Germline CDR1 reads SQVTM; CDR2 reads ANQGSEA. The CDR3 consists of 14 residues. V gave up 4 bases and J gave up 6 bases; unmatched junction bases: 9.

The V gene is TRBV4-2, the J gene TRBJ1-2, with 8 bases matching TRBD1. V gave up 1 base and J gave up 2 bases; unmatched junction bases: 3. Germline lookup yields CDR1 LGHNA and CDR2 YNFKEQ. This CDR3 spans 15 amino acids. CDR3 in amino acids: CASSQGNRGNYGYTF. CDR3 nucleotides: TGTGCCAGCAGCCAAGGTAACAGGGGGAACTATGGCTACACCTTC.

This sequence joins TRBV5-4 and TRBJ2-5; D ambiguous. Deletions cut 2 bases from V and 1 base from J, with 9 bases between. Germline V gene sequence: CDR1 SGHNT, CDR2 YYREEE (reference sequence). This CDR3 is built from 14 residues. The CDR3 region is CASSFRGSQETQYF. The CDR3 DNA is TGTGCCAGCAGCTTCCGCGGCAGCCAAGAGACCCAGTACTTC.

This clone was counted once. This CDR3 is CASRQGGLAKNIQYF. DNA of the CDR3: TGTGCCAGCAGACAGGGGGGACTAGCCAAAAACATTCAGTACTTC. This chain uses TRBV28 with TRBJ2-4; 8 bases align to TRBD1. Trimming cost V 6 bases and J 0 bases; bases outside gene matches: 4. The CDR3 runs 15 residues. Germline CDR1 is MDHEN and CDR2 is SYDVKM.

This clone was detected a few times. J is TRBJ2-7 and V is TRBV19, with a weak D call TRBD1 (5 bases). The CDR3 is made up of 14 amino acids. The ends were cut back, 6 bases at V and 5 bases at J, with 17 bases in the middle. The germline V gene has CDR1 LNHDA and CDR2 SQIVND (reference sequence). The CDR3: CASRSGQGRDEQYF. The CDR3, as DNA: TGTGCCAGTAGGAGTGGACAAGGCCGGGACGAGCAGTACTTC.